This T cell receptor beta chain was found in a study of CD8+ T cells in alopecia areata. Following extraction, RNA underwent reverse transcription to cDNA, which served as the sequencing template. Sequenced by immunoSEQ multiplex PCR; TCRdb stores in-frame clones only, minus some. Of some 110,000 clones in the sample, 58% were seen once. Trimming shortened V by 7 bases and J by 1 base, and 12 bases separated the two germline ends. CDR1 SGDLS and CDR2 YYNGEE come from the germline V gene. The CDR3 has 13 residues. Treatment of the sample: oral pan-JAK inhibitor, 5-10 mg twice daily. V gene TRBV9 combines with J gene TRBJ2-7; no reliable D call. The material was CD8+ T cells sorted from blood, obtained at week 4, from a patient treated with tofacitinib. The receptor was derived from a human donor with alopecia areata. The CDR3 protein is CASSSPQSYEQYF. For the CDR3, the DNA is TGTGCCAGCTCCTCACCGCAATCCTACGAGCAGTACTTC.